The T cell receptor (beta chain) described here comes from a study of long-term antiretroviral therapy in people with HIV. Researchers ran immunoSEQ v3.0 at survey level. Profiled with immunoSEQ multiplex PCR; TCRdb holds only in-frame clones, not every one. This table has 25,000 to 35,000 clones, 90% to 95% appearing once. Germline V CDR1 and CDR2: MDHEN, SYDVKM. This CDR3 contains 15 residues. V was shortened by 1 base and J by 5 bases, with 11 bases between the two germline ends. The source was unsorted PBMCs, collected about 7.4 years after starting antiretroviral therapy. The chain joins TRBV28 to TRBJ2-2; either TRBD1 or TRBD2 may supply D (5 bases each). The source is a man aged 45-60 years with HIV. In DNA, the CDR3 is TGTGCCAGCAGTTTATCCGGGGCAGTGACCGGGGAGCTGTTTTTT. As protein: CASSLSGAVTGELFF.